These 7 T cell receptor beta chains were all obtained from the same sample, sequenced in a study of shared clonotypes between healthy human individuals. Some clones are missing from TCRdb's copy, which holds only in-frame ones; the method was immunoSEQ multiplex PCR. The table includes approximately 2.1 million clones, roughly 93% detected once. Sequenced: naive CD4+ T cells from PBMCs. This sample's subset: CD45RA+ positively selected. The receptors were sampled from a man younger than 30 in good health. Some clones in this sample may be carry-over from other donors' samples.

The chain joins TRBV27 to TRBJ2-1; the match to TRBD1 covers 10 bases. This CDR3 region has 13 residues. V shed 4 bases and J 6 bases; nucleotides not matched to a gene: 0. Germline values: CDR1 MNHEY, CDR2 SMNVEV (reference sequence). Here the CDR3 reads CASSWTGGNEQFF. The CDR3 DNA is TGTGCCAGCAGTTGGACAGGGGGCAATGAGCAGTTCTTC.

V usage is TRBV7-9 and J usage is TRBJ1-3; a possible D gene is TRBD1 (5 bases). The CDR3 covers 16 residues. Germline CDR1 and CDR2: SEHNR and FQNEAQ (reference sequence). Trimming left V 4 bases short and J 0 bases short, with 13 bases between. The DNA of the CDR3 is TGTGCCAGCAGCTGGGGGACTGGCTACTCTGGAAACACCATATATTTT. It specifies CASSWGTGYSGNTIYF.

The chain couples TRBV11-3 to TRBJ2-7; D is unclear. The CDR3 sequence is 12 residues long. Trimming stripped 5 bases from V and 6 bases from J, with 11 bases between. Per the germline V gene, CDR1 is SGHNT and CDR2 is YENEEA. The CDR3 DNA reads TGTGCCAGCAGCCCCGCTGGCGGCGAGCAGTACTTC. Translated: CASSPAGGEQYF.

V usage is TRBV5-1 and J usage is TRBJ1-3, with D unresolved. The length of the CDR3 is 16 residues. Germline-derived CDR1 and CDR2 are SGHRS and YFSETQ. V lost 0 bases and J 4 bases, leaving 14 bases between the germline ends. The DNA for the CDR3 is TGCGCCAGCAGCTTGGCCGGCCAAACGCGGGGAAACACCATATATTTT. Translated, it gives CASSLAGQTRGNTIYF.

The gene calls are TRBV15 and TRBJ2-7; TRBD1 is a possible D gene (6 bases). Trimming cost V 1 base and J 3 bases, with 16 bases left between them. CDR1 is LNHNV and CDR2 is YYDKDF in the germline V gene (reference sequence). This CDR3 is built from 16 residues. The CDR3 bases are TGTGCCACCAGCAGAGGATTAACGGGACACCTCTACGAGCAGTACTTC. This translates into CATSRGLTGHLYEQYF.

In regard to this clone: Distinct nucleotide sequences in the sample also encode this CDR3. V is TRBV28 and J is TRBJ2-7, with unresolved D. The germline V gene has CDR1 MDHEN and CDR2 SYDVKM. The CDR3 contains 11 residues. Trimming removed 6 bases from V and 5 bases from J, with 8 bases in between. CDR3 DNA: TGTGCCAGCAGCCCCCGGGACGAGCAGTACTTC. This translates into CASSPRDEQYF. Supplemented by reference TRBV28 and TRBJ2-7, the full variable domain reads DVKVTQSSRYLVKRTGEKVFLECVQDMDHENMFWYRQDPGLGLRLIYFSYDVKMKEKGDIPEGYSVSREKKERFSLILESASTNQTSMYLCASSPRDEQYFGPGTRLTVT.

Concerning this clone itself: The sample has other DNA sequences that encode this CDR3 too. The chain carries TRBV19 and TRBJ1-5, with D possibly being TRBD1 (6 bases). Germline V gene data show CDR1 as LNHDA and CDR2 as SQIVND (reference sequence). The V end was cut by 2 bases, the J end by 2 bases, with 10 bases between. The CDR3 contains 15 residues. CDR3 nucleotides: TGTGCCAGTAGTATAAAAGCAGGGGGCAATCAGCCCCAGCATTTT. It encodes CASSIKAGGNQPQHF.